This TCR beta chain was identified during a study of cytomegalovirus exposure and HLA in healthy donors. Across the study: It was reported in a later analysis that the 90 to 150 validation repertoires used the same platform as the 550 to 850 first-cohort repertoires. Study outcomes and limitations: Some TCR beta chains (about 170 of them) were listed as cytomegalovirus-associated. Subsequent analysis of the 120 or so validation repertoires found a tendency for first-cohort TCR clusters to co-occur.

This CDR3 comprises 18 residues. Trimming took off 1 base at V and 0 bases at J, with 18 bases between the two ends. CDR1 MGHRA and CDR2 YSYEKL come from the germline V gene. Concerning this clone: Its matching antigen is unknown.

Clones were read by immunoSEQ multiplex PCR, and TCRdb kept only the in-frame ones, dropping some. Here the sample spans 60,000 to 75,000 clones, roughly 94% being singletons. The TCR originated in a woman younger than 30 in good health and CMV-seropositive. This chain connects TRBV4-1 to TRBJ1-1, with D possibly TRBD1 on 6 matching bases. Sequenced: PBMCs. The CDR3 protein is CASSQVYLTGPMNTEAFF. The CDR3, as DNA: TGCGCCAGCAGCCAAGTCTATTTAACAGGGCCTATGAACACTGAAGCTTTCTTT.